This T cell receptor beta chain emerged from a study of blood T cell repertoires in COVID-19. Looking at the study overall: Whether acute or convalescent, the COVID-19 samples came from the United States, Italy and Spain.

Germline assignment: CDR1 MNHEY and CDR2 SVGAGI. The CDR3 is 15 amino acids. Trimming took 6 bases from V and 6 from J; bases not matched to a gene: 7. Some clones are missing from TCRdb's copy, which holds only in-frame ones; the method was immunoSEQ multiplex PCR. The sample shows around 250,000 clones, 88% of them seen only once. This TCR came from a woman aged 40 to 55 who had been exposed to COVID-19. The chain has TRBV6-5 and TRBJ2-1, with 11 bases lining up with TRBD2. Sequenced input: PBMCs or T cells enriched from blood (not recorded which). CDR3 protein: CASRVIAGGTNEQFF. The CDR3 nucleotides are TGTGCCAGCAGGGTTATAGCGGGGGGGACCAATGAGCAGTTCTTC.